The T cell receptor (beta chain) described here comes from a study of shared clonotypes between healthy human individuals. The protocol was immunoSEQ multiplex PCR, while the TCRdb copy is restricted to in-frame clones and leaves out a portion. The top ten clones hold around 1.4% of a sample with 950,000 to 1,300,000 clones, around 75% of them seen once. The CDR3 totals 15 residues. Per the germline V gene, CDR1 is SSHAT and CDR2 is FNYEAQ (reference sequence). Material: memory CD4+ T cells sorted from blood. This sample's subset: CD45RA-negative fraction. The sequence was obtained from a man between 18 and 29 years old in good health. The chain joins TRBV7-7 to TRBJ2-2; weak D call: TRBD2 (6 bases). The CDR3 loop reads CASGPGQYYTGELFF. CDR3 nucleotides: TGTGCTAGCGGCCCTGGGCAGTACTACACCGGGGAGCTGTTTTTT.